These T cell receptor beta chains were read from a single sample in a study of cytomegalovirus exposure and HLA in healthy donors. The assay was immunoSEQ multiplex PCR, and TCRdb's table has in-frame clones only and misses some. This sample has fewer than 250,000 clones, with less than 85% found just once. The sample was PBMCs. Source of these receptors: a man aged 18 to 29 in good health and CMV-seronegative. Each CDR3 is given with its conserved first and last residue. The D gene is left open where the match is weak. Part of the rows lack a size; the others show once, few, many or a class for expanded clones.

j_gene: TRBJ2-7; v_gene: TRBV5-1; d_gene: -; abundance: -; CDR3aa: CASSYLRGAVSYEQYF; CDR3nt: TGCGCCAGCAGCTACCTGCGTGGGGCTGTCTCCTACGAGCAGTACTTC
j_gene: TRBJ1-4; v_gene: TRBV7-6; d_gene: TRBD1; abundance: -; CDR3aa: CASSSTGGEEKLFF; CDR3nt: TGTGCCAGCAGCTCTACAGGGGGGGAGGAAAAACTGTTTTTT
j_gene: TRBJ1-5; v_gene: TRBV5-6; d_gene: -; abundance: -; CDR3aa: CASSLAGNNQPQHF; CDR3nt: TGTGCCAGCAGCTTGGCAGGAAACAATCAGCCCCAGCATTTT
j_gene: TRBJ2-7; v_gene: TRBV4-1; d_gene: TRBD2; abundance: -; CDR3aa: CASSQDLGGAGGLPYEQYF; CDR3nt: TGCGCCAGCAGCCAAGATCTTGGGGGAGCGGGAGGGCTCCCCTACGAGCAGTACTTC
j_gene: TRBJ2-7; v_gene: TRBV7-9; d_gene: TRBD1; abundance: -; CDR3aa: CASSSGTGSDEQYF; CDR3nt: TGTGCCAGCAGCTCCGGGACAGGGAGCGACGAGCAGTACTTC
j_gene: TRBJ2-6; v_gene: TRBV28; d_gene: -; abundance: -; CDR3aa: CASSSQGSGANVLTF; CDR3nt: TGTGCCAGCAGTTCCCAGGGTTCTGGGGCCAACGTCCTGACTTTC
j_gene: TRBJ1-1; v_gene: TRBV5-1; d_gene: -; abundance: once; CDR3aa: CASSEQGREGTEAFF; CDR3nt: TGCGCCAGCAGCGAACAGGGACGTGAGGGCACTGAAGCTTTCTTT
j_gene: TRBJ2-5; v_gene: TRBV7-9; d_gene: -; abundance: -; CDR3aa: CASSFQGQQETQYF; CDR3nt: TGTGCCAGCAGCTTTCAAGGACAGCAAGAGACCCAGTACTTC
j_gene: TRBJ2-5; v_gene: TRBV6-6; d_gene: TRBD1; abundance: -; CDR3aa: CASRRGQALGQETQYF; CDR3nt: TGTGCCAGCAGGCGCGGACAGGCGCTAGGCCAAGAGACCCAGTACTTC
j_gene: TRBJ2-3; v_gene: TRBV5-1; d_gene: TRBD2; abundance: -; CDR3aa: CASSLTSGPSTQYF; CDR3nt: TGCGCCAGCAGCTTGACTAGCGGGCCCTCTACGCAGTATTTT
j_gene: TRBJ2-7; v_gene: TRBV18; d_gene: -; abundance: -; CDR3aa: CASSHAQASYEQYF; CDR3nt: TGTGCCAGCTCACACGCTCAAGCTAGCTACGAGCAGTACTTC